This TCR beta chain was found in a study of cytomegalovirus exposure and HLA in healthy donors. The V and J ends lost 3 bases and 1 base respectively, with 12 bases between them. CDR1 and CDR2 from the germline V gene are SGHNT and YENEEA. This CDR3 region has 15 residues. Libraries were prepared by immunoSEQ multiplex PCR; TCRdb keeps only in-frame clonotypes and omits some of them. Of tens of thousands of clones in the sample, 85% to 95% were seen once. General observations from the study: The study designated 150 to 200 TCR beta chains cytomegalovirus-associated. TCR clusters originating in the first cohort tended to co-occur in the 120 validation repertoires, according to a later analysis.

About this clone itself: Its antigen remains unidentified.

The TCR sequence derives from a man aged 18-30 years in good health and CMV-seronegative. Material for sequencing was PBMCs. The rearrangement joins TRBV11-3 to TRBJ1-1; tentatively, D is TRBD1 (5 bases). The CDR3 region has the DNA TGTGCCAGCAGCTTCCGCTCGGGGGAGAACACTGAAGCTTTCTTT. Its translation: CASSFRSGENTEAFF.